This T cell receptor (beta chain) was obtained from a study of shared clonotypes between healthy human individuals. Germline lookup yields CDR1 SNHLY and CDR2 FYNNEI. There are 14 residues in the CDR3. The V gene lost 4 bases and the J gene lost 1 base, with 10 bases spanning the gap. Profiled with immunoSEQ multiplex PCR; TCRdb holds only in-frame clones, not every one. The data contain about 1 million clones, more than 60% of them singletons. Turning to this clone: The sample carries other DNA sequences with the same CDR3.

The sample taken for sequencing was memory CD4+ T cells sorted from blood. The subset is: CD45RA-negative fraction. This chain links TRBV2 with TRBJ1-2; D not resolved. This receptor was identified in a man aged 18 to 35 in good health. The CDR3 loop is CASSGSGFNYGYTF. For the CDR3, the DNA is TGTGCCAGCAGTGGCTCAGGCTTTAACTATGGCTACACCTTC. Variable domain in full (rest from reference TRBV2 and TRBJ1-2): EPEVTQTPSHQVTQMGQEVILRCVPISNHLYFYWYRQILGQKVEFLVSFYNNEISEKSEIFDDQFSVERPDGSNFTLKIRSTKLEDSAMYFCASSGSGFNYGYTFGSGTRLTVV.